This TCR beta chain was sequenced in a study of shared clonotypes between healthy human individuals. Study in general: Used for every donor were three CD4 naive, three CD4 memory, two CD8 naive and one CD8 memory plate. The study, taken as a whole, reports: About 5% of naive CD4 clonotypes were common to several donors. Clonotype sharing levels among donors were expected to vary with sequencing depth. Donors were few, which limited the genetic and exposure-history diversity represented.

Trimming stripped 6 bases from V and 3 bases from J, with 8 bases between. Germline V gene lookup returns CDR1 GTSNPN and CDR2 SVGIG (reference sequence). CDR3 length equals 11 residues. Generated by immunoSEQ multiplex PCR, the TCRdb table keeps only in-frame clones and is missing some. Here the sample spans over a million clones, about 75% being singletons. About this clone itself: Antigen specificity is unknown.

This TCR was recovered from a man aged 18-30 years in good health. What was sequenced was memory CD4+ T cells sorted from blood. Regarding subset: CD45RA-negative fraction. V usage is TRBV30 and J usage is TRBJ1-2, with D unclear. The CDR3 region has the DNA TGTGCCTGTGACGAATACTATGGCTACACCTTC. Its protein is CACDEYYGYTF. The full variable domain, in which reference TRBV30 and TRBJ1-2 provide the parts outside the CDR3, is SQTIHQWPATLVQPVGSPLSLECTVEGTSNPNLYWYRQAAGRGLQLLFYSVGIGQISSEVPQNLSASRPQDRQFILSSKKLLLSDSGFYLCACDEYYGYTFGSGTRLTVV.